This T cell receptor (beta chain) was captured by sequencing in a study of T cell repertoires and HLA-DP antigens. Study background: CD4+ T cells were cocultured with HeLa cells expressing HLA-DP. DNA input averaged about 220 ng in sorted CD137+CD4+ and about 1,200 ng in pre-culture CD4+. General study findings and limits: Clones undetected before culture averaged approximately 35% against one allele and approximately 50% against the other.

Pre-culture CD4+ samples were sequenced deeply, targeting roughly 220,000 T cell genomes. Assay: immunoSEQ multiplex PCR; the TCRdb copy retains only in-frame clones and omits some. This table has about 89,000 clones, around nine tenths appearing once. Trimming cost V 1 base and J 2 bases, with 5 bases left between them. The CDR3 consists of 14 residues. Germline V lookup: CDR1 SGHVS, CDR2 FQNEAQ. Regarding this clone: The target antigen is unknown.

The receptor was derived from a man aged 45-65 years in good health and CMV-seronegative. The chain carries TRBV7-8 and TRBJ1-4; no clear D gene. Source material: CD4+ T cells from PBMCs. The CDR3 reads CASSLDGTNEKLFF. The CDR3 coding sequence is TGTGCCAGCAGCTTAGACGGGACTAATGAAAAACTGTTTTTT.